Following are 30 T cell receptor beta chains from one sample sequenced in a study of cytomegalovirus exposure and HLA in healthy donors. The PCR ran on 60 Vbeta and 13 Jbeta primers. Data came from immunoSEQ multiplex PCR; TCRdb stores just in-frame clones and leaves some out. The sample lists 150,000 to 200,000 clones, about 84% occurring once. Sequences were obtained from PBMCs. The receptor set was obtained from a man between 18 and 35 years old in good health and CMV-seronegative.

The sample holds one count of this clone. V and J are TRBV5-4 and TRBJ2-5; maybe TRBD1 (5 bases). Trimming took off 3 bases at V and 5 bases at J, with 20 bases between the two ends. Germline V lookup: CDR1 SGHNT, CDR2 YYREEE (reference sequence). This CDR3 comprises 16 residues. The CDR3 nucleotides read TGTGCCAGCAGCTGGGGCCAGGTGGGCCCCTTGGAGACCCAGTACTTC. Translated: CASSWGQVGPLETQYF. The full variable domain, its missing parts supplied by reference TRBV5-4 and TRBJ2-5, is ETGVTQSPTHLIKTRGQQVTLRCSSQSGHNTVSWYQQALGQGPQFIFQYYREEENGRGNFPPRFSGLQFPNYSSELNVNALELDDSALYLCASSWGQVGPLETQYFGPGTRLLVL.

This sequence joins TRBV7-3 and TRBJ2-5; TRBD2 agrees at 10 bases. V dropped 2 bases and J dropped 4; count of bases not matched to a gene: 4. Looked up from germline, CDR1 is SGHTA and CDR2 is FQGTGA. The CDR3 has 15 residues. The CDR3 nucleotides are TGTGCCAGCAGCTTACTAGCGGGAGAGGTAGAGACCCAGTACTTC. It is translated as CASSLLAGEVETQYF.

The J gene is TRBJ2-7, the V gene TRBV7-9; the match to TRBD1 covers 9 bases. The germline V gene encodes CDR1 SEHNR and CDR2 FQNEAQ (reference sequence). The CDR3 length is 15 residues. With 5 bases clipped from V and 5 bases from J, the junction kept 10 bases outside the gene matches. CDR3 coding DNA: TGTGCCAGCAGCCGAAGACCGGGACAGGGTAACGAGCAGTACTTC. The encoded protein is CASSRRPGQGNEQYF.

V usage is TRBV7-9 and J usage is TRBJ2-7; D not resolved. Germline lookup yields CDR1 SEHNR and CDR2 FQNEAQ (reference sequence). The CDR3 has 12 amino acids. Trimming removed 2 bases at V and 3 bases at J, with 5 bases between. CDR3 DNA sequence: TGTGCCAGCAGCTTAATCGGCTACGAGCAGTACTTC. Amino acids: CASSLIGYEQYF.

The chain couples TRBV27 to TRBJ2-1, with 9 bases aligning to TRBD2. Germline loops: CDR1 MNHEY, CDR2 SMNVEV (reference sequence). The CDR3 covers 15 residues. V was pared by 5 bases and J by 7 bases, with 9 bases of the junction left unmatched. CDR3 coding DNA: TGTGCCAGCAGTAGCGGGCTAGCGGGGCAGAATGAGCAGTTCTTC. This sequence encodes CASSSGLAGQNEQFF.

CDR3 bases: TGTGCCAGCAGCTCGCCATTAGACAGGGCCTCCTACGAGCAGTACTTC. Translating it yields CASSSPLDRASYEQYF. The chain links TRBV5-6 to TRBJ2-5, with 7 bases aligning to TRBD1. The J call could be wrong; TRBJ2-7 is a better fit for the DNA end. The germline V gene has CDR1 SGHDT and CDR2 YYEEEE. This CDR3 has 16 amino acids.

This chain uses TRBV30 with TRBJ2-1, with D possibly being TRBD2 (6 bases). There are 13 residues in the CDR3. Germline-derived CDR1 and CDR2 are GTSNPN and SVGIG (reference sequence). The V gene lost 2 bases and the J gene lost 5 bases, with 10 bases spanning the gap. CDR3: CAWSPGTHNEQFF. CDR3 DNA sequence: TGTGCCTGGAGTCCCGGGACTCACAATGAGCAGTTCTTC.

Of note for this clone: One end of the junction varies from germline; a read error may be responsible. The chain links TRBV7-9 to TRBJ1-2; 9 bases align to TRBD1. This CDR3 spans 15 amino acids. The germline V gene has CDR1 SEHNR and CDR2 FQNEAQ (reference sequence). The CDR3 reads CSSSNSPTGGYGYTF. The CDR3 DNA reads TGTTCCAGCAGCAACTCGCCGACAGGGGGCTATGGCTACACCTTC.

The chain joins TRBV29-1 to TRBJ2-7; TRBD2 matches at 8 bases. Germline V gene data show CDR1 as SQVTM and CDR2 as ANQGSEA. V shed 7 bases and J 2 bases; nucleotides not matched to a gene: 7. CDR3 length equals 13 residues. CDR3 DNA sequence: TGCAGCGCGCGAGCGGGAGATGCCTACGAGCAGTACTTC. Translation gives CSARAGDAYEQYF.

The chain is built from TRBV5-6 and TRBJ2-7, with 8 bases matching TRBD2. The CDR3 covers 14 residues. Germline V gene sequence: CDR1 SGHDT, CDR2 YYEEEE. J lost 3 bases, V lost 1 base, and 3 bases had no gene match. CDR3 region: CASSLPREDYEQYF. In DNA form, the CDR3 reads TGTGCCAGCAGCTTGCCGCGGGAGGACTACGAGCAGTACTTC.

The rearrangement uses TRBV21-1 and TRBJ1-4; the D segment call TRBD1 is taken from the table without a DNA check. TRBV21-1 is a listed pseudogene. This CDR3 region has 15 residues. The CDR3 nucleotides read TGTGCCAGACGAGGGGTACAGGGGATGAACGAAAAACTGTTTTTT. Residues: CARRGVQGMNEKLFF.

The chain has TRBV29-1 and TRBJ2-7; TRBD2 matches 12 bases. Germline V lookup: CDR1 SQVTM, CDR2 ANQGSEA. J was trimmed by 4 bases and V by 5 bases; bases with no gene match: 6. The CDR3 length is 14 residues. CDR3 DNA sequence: TGCAGCGTTCTGACTAGCGGGAGTCTGTACGAGCAGTACTTC. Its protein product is CSVLTSGSLYEQYF.

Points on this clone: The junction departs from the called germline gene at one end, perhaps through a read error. DNA of the CDR3: TGTTCCAGCAGCAGACAGGGTGACACTGAAGCTTTCTTT. Its protein is CSSSRQGDTEAFF. The chain uses TRBV7-9 and TRBJ1-1; 7 nucleotides match TRBD1. Germline lookup yields CDR1 SEHNR and CDR2 FQNEAQ (reference sequence). There are 13 residues in the CDR3.

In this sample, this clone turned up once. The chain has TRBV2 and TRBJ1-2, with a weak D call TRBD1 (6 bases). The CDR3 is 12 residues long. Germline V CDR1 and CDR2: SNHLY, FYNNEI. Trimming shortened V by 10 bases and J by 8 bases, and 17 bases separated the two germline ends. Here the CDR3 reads CAKLDSVVGYTF. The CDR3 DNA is TGTGCCAAATTGGACAGCGTAGTGGGCTACACCTTC. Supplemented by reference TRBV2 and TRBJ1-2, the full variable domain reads EPEVTQTPSHQVTQMGQEVILRCVPISNHLYFYWYRQILGQKVEFLVSFYNNEISEKSEIFDDQFSVERPDGSNFTLKIRSTKLEDSAMYFCAKLDSVVGYTFGSGTRLTVV.

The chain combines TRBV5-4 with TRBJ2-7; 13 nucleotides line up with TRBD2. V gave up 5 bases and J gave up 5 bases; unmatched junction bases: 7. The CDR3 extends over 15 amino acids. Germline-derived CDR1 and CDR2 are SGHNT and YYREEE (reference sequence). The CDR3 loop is CASSPGGLAGHEQYF. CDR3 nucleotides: TGTGCCAGCAGTCCCGGGGGACTAGCGGGACACGAGCAGTACTTC.

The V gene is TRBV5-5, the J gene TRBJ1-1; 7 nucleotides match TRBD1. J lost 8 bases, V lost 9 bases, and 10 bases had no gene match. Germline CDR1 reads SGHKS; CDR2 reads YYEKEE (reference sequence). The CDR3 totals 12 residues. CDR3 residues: CATQSMGQEAFF. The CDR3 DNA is TGTGCCACACAAAGTATGGGACAGGAAGCTTTCTTT.

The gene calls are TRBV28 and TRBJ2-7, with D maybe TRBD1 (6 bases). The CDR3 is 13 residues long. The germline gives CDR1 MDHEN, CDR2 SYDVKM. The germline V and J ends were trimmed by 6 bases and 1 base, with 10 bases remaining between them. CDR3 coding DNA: TGTGCCAGCAGCGACAGGCCGTCCTACGAGCAGTACTTC. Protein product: CASSDRPSYEQYF. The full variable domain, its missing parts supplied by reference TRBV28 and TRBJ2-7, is DVKVTQSSRYLVKRTGEKVFLECVQDMDHENMFWYRQDPGLGLRLIYFSYDVKMKEKGDIPEGYSVSREKKERFSLILESASTNQTSMYLCASSDRPSYEQYFGPGTRLTVT.

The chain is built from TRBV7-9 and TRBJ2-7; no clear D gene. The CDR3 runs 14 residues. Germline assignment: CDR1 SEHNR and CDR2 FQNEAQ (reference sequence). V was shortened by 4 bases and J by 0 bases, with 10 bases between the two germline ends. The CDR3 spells CASSSTSVSYEQYF. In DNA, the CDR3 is TGTGCCAGCAGCTCCACGTCGGTCTCCTACGAGCAGTACTTC.

CDR3 amino acids: CASSPRGSGTEAFF. The CDR3 nucleotides read TGTGCCAGCTCACCACGGGGCTCGGGCACTGAAGCTTTCTTT. The rearrangement uses TRBV18 and TRBJ1-1, with D perhaps TRBD1 (5 bases). The CDR3 sequence is 14 residues long. The V gene's germline CDR1 is KGHSH and CDR2 LQKENI. With 1 base removed from V and 4 bases from J, the gap between germline ends came to 10 bases.

CDR3 DNA sequence: TGTGCCAGCTCACCTGGGGACAGTCGAATGCAGTTCTTC. It yields the protein CASSPGDSRMQFF. The V call is TRBV18, the J call TRBJ2-1; 7 bases match TRBD1. From germline, CDR1 is KGHSH and CDR2 LQKENI. This CDR3 has 13 amino acids. V dropped 3 bases and J dropped 12; count of bases not matched to a gene: 8.

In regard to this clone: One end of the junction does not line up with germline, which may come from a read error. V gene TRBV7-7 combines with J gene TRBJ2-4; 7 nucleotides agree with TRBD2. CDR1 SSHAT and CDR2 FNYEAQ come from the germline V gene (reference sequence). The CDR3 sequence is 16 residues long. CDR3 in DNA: TGTGCTAGCAACAAACGGCGGGGGAAAGGTTTTAACATTCAGTACTTC. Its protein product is CASNKRRGKGFNIQYF.

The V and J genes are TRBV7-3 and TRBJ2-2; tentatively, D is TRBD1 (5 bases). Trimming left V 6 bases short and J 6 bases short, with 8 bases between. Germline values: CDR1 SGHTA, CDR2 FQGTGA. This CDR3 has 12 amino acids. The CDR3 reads CASSYRSGELFF. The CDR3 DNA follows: TGTGCCAGCAGTTACAGGTCCGGGGAGCTGTTTTTT.

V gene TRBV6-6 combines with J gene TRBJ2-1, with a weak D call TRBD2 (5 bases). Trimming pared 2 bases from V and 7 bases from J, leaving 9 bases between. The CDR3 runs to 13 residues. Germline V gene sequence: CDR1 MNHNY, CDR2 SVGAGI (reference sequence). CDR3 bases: TGTGCCAGCAGTTACGGGAGAAGGAATGAGCAGTTCTTC. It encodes CASSYGRRNEQFF.

CDR3 sequence: CASSPLRDQETQYF. CDR3 in DNA: TGCGCCAGCAGCCCCCTTAGAGACCAAGAGACCCAGTACTTC. V usage is TRBV5-1 and J usage is TRBJ2-5; D ambiguous. Per germline, CDR1 SGHRS and CDR2 YFSETQ. CDR3 size: 14 residues. Trimming pared 4 bases from V and 0 bases from J, leaving 10 bases between. Based on the CDR3 plus reference TRBV5-1 and TRBJ2-5, the full variable domain is KAGVTQTPRYLIKTRGQQVTLSCSPISGHRSVSWYQQTPGQGLQFLFEYFSETQRNKGNFPGRFSGRQFSNSRSEMNVSTLELGDSALYLCASSPLRDQETQYFGPGTRLLVL.

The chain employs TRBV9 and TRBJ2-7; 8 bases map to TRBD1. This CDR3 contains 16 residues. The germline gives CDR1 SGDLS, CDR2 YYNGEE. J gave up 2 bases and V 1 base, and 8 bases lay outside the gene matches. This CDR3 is CASSVTWMTGAYEQYF. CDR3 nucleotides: TGTGCCAGCAGCGTAACCTGGATGACAGGGGCCTACGAGCAGTACTTC.

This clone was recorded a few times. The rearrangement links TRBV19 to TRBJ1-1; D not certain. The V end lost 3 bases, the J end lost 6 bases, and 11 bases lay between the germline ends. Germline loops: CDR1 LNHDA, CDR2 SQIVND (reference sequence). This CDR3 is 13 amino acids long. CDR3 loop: CASSITRTPEAFF. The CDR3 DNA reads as TGTGCCAGTAGTATTACTCGGACTCCTGAAGCTTTCTTT. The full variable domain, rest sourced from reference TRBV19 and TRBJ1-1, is DGGITQSPKYLFRKEGQNVTLSCEQNLNHDAMYWYRQDPGQGLRLIYYSQIVNDFQKGDIAEGYSVSREKKESFPLTVTSAQKNPTAFYLCASSITRTPEAFFGQGTRLTVV.

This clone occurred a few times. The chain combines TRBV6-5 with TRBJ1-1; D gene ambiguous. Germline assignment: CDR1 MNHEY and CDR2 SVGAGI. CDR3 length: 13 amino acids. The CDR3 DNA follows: TGTGTCACGAGGGCGGGTATTGGCACTGAAGCTTTCTTT. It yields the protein CVTRAGIGTEAFF.

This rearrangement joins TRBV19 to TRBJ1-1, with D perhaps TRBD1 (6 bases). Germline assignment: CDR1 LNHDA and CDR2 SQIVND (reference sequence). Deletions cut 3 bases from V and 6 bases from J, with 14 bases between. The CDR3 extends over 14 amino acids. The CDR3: CASSMGQGWAEAFF. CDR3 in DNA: TGTGCCAGTAGTATGGGGCAGGGGTGGGCTGAAGCTTTCTTT.

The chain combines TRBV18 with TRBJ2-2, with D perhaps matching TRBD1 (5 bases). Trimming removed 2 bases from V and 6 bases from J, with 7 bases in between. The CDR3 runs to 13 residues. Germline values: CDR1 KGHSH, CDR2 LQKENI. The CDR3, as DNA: TGTGCCAGCTCACCAGGGGCGGCCGGGGAGCTGTTTTTT. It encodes CASSPGAAGELFF.

CDR3 in DNA: TGTGCCAGCTCCCGAACTCGGGACAGGGTCTACAATGAGCAGTTCTTC. This codes for CASSRTRDRVYNEQFF. The chain links TRBV18 to TRBJ2-1; TRBD1 aligns across 9 bases. The germline CDR1 and CDR2 sequences are KGHSH and LQKENI. CDR3 size: 16 residues. The ends lost 6 bases at V and 3 bases at J; junction bases unmatched: 9.